The 31 T cell receptor beta chains reported below all come from one sample, sequenced in a study of shared clonotypes between healthy human individuals. The data were produced by immunoSEQ multiplex PCR, yet TCRdb's version contains in-frame clones alone and is incomplete. The table records roughly 300,000 clones, less than 75% of them present only once. Source material: memory CD4+ T cells sorted from blood. The subset was: CD45RA-negative fraction. All receptors derive from a young man in good health.

V is TRBV6-1 and J is TRBJ2-7, with D perhaps TRBD1 (5 bases). The CDR3 covers 14 residues. Germline-derived CDR1 and CDR2 are MNHNS and SASEGT. The V gene lost 4 bases and the J gene lost 2 bases, with 12 bases spanning the gap. The CDR3 nucleotides read TGTGCCAGCAGTGCTTTGACAGAAACCTACGAGCAGTACTTC. It translates to CASSALTETYEQYF.

V usage is TRBV14 and J usage is TRBJ2-3; D possibly corresponds to TRBD1 (6 bases). This CDR3 is built from 14 residues. Trimming cost V 5 bases and J 0 bases, with 9 bases left between them. The V gene's germline CDR1 is SGHDN and CDR2 FVKESK. DNA of the CDR3: TGTGCCAGCAGCGTAAGGGGGAGCACAGATACGCAGTATTTT. It specifies CASSVRGSTDTQYF.

Only one count was recorded for this clone. The chain links TRBV7-9 to TRBJ1-2; 8 bases fit TRBD1. This CDR3 region has 16 residues. With 3 bases clipped from V and 0 bases from J, the junction kept 6 bases outside the gene matches. Germline CDR1 reads SEHNR; CDR2 reads FQNEAQ (reference sequence). As DNA, the CDR3 is TGTGCCAGCAGCTTGGGGGTGGACAGGGCTAACTATGGCTACACCTTC. Amino acids: CASSLGVDRANYGYTF.

This clone was counted a single time. V gene TRBV19 combines with J gene TRBJ1-2; 8 nucleotides match TRBD1. Germline CDR1 is LNHDA and CDR2 is SQIVND (reference sequence). This CDR3 spans 13 amino acids. Unmatched junction bases numbered 4, after V lost 5 bases and J lost 5 bases. Here the CDR3 DNA reads TGTGCCAGTAGTCAACAGGGGGGGTATGGCTACACCTTC. Translation: CASSQQGGYGYTF.

V gene TRBV18 combines with J gene TRBJ2-6; 9 bases agree with TRBD1. The CDR3 covers 19 residues. V gave up 3 bases and J gave up 1 base; unmatched junction bases: 10. Germline V gene lookup returns CDR1 KGHSH and CDR2 LQKENI. The CDR3 loop reads CASSPIPTGGISGANVLTF. DNA of the CDR3: TGTGCCAGCTCACCCATTCCTACAGGGGGCATTTCTGGGGCCAACGTCCTGACTTTC.

The rearrangement uses TRBV6-5 and TRBJ2-4; TRBD1 might be the D (5 bases). Between the trimmed V and J ends, which lost 6 bases and 6 bases, there was a span of 15 bases. The CDR3 is 14 residues long. CDR1 and CDR2 (germline): MNHEY, SVGAGI. This chain's CDR3 is CASSITGPSNIQYF. In nucleotides, the CDR3 is TGTGCCAGCAGCATTACAGGCCCATCAAACATTCAGTACTTC.

The V and J genes are TRBV27 and TRBJ2-2; TRBD2 agrees at 11 bases. Germline V CDR1 and CDR2: MNHEY, SMNVEV (reference sequence). Trimming took 5 bases from V and 6 from J; bases not matched to a gene: 11. The CDR3 loop spans 17 amino acids. CDR3 sequence reads: CASSPLAGGPIAGELFF. The CDR3 nucleotides read TGTGCCAGCAGTCCCTTAGCGGGAGGGCCCATCGCCGGGGAGCTGTTTTTT.

With regard to this clone: The sample has other DNA sequences that encode this CDR3 too. The chain combines TRBV7-2 with TRBJ2-5; D gene uncertain. The CDR3 extends over 13 amino acids. V dropped 2 bases and J dropped 5 bases, with 9 bases sitting between them. Germline values: CDR1 SGHTA, CDR2 FQGNSA. CDR3 sequence (DNA): TGTGCCAGCAGCTTATCTCTCGGGGAGACCCAGTACTTC. Residues: CASSLSLGETQYF.

The V call is TRBV9, the J call TRBJ2-1, with 11 bases lining up with TRBD2. The length of the CDR3 is 17 residues. Germline trimming cut 0 bases from V and 10 bases from J; bases unmatched to any gene: 12. Germline lookup yields CDR1 SGDLS and CDR2 YYNGEE. Here the CDR3 DNA reads TGTGCCAGCAGCGTAGACGGTACTAGCGGGAGTCAACGCGAGCAGTTCTTC. Encoded protein: CASSVDGTSGSQREQFF.

J is TRBJ1-5 and V is TRBV5-4; no reliable D call. Trimming pared 3 bases from V and 0 bases from J, leaving 25 bases between. Germline assignment: CDR1 SGHNT and CDR2 YYREEE (reference sequence). This CDR3 spans 20 amino acids. This CDR3 reads CASSSPPFCSNNDSNQPQHF. CDR3 nucleotide sequence: TGTGCCAGCAGCTCCCCCCCGTTTTGCAGTAACAACGATAGCAATCAGCCCCAGCATTTT.

The J gene is TRBJ1-5, the V gene TRBV4-2; weak D call: TRBD1 (6 bases). The length of the CDR3 is 16 residues. The germline V gene encodes CDR1 LGHNA and CDR2 YNFKEQ. The germline V and J ends were trimmed by 0 bases and 7 bases, with 16 bases remaining between them. For the CDR3, the DNA is TGTGCCAGCAGCCAAGATGGAGGCAGGGGAGGGCAGCCCCAGCATTTT. This sequence encodes CASSQDGGRGGQPQHF.

This chain links TRBV30 with TRBJ1-1; possibly TRBD1 for D (6 bases). Per germline, CDR1 GTSNPN and CDR2 SVGIG (reference sequence). V lost 8 bases and J lost 1, with 20 bases in between. The CDR3 spans 15 residues. The CDR3 is CAGAGDKMGNTEAFF. DNA for the CDR3: TGTGCCGGAGCAGGGGATAAAATGGGGAACACTGAAGCTTTCTTT.

This clone was seen a handful of times. DNA of the CDR3: TGTGCCAGCAGCGTAGGCCCGAACACCGGGGAGCTGTTTTTT. It codes for CASSVGPNTGELFF. The chain recombines TRBV9 with TRBJ2-2; D is ambiguous. The V gene lost 0 bases and the J gene lost 0 bases, with 3 bases spanning the gap. In germline, CDR1 is SGDLS, CDR2 YYNGEE. The CDR3 spans 14 residues.

CDR3 residues: CASSPRTGADTQYF. The CDR3 nucleotides are TGTGCCAGCAGTCCCCGGACAGGCGCAGATACGCAGTATTTT. The V call is TRBV27, the J call TRBJ2-3; 7 positions match TRBD1. The CDR3 length is 14 residues. The V gene's germline CDR1 is MNHEY and CDR2 SMNVEV (reference sequence). V shed 5 bases and J 4 bases; nucleotides not matched to a gene: 6.

This clone was picked up one time. The V call is TRBV9, the J call TRBJ1-5; perhaps TRBD1 as D (5 bases). The CDR3 length is 15 residues. The V end lost 0 bases, the J end lost 8 bases, and 15 bases lay between the germline ends. The germline V gene encodes CDR1 SGDLS and CDR2 YYNGEE. CDR3 sequence (DNA): TGTGCCAGCAGCGTAGGAAATTGGGACGGGGAGCCCCAGCATTTT. Translated, it gives CASSVGNWDGEPQHF.

This clone was seen many times. The gene calls are TRBV10-2 and TRBJ2-7; 8 nucleotides align to TRBD2. The CDR3 spans 14 residues. Losses at the gene ends were 5 bases for V and 7 bases for J; bases not matched to a gene: 10. Germline V gene sequence: CDR1 WSHSY, CDR2 SAAADI. The CDR3 sequence: CASSPPGLVFEQYF. The CDR3 region has the DNA TGCGCCAGCAGTCCTCCGGGACTAGTATTTGAGCAGTACTTC.

This clone was observed a single time. The V gene is TRBV18, the J gene TRBJ2-7; D tentatively reads TRBD1 or TRBD2 (5 bases each). The germline gives CDR1 KGHSH, CDR2 LQKENI. This CDR3 is built from 14 residues. The ends were cut back, 6 bases at V and 3 bases at J, with 15 bases in the middle. In DNA form, the CDR3 reads TGTGCCAGCTCGCCTTTTGGGGGAGACTACGAGCAGTACTTC. Residues: CASSPFGGDYEQYF.

This chain's CDR3 is CASSVNRRETQYF. The CDR3 coding sequence is TGTGCCAGTAGTGTTAACCGACGGGAGACCCAGTACTTC. V is TRBV19 and J is TRBJ2-5; D is uncertain. Germline CDR1 reads LNHDA; CDR2 reads SQIVND (reference sequence). V was shortened by 5 bases and J by 5 bases, with 12 bases between the two germline ends. CDR3 length equals 13 residues.

V usage is TRBV27 and J usage is TRBJ1-2; weak D call: TRBD1 (5 bases). The CDR3 has 15 residues. Germline V gene lookup returns CDR1 MNHEY and CDR2 SMNVEV (reference sequence). Trimming cost V 2 bases and J 6 bases, with 16 bases left between them. DNA of the CDR3: TGTGCCAGCAGTTTAATCCCAGGGTTTTCGAATGGCTACACCTTC. It codes for CASSLIPGFSNGYTF.

The CDR3 nucleotides read TGTGCCAGCAGGGGTGGGAATGAGCAGTTCTTC. This codes for CASRGGNEQFF. The J gene is TRBJ2-1, the V gene TRBV2; D is unclear. This CDR3 is 11 amino acids long. V was shortened by 6 bases and J by 7 bases, with 7 bases between the two germline ends. Germline CDR1 SNHLY, CDR2 FYNNEI.

This clone was picked up many times. The J gene is TRBJ2-7, the V gene TRBV28; possibly TRBD2 for D (6 bases). The V end lost 10 bases, the J end lost 3 bases, and 10 bases lay between the germline ends. The length of the CDR3 is 11 residues. From germline, CDR1 is MDHEN and CDR2 SYDVKM. CDR3 protein: CATLANYEQYF. CDR3 nucleotide sequence: TGTGCCACCCTAGCGAACTACGAGCAGTACTTC.

V and J are TRBV7-9 and TRBJ2-4; 9 bases are a match to TRBD1. In germline, CDR1 is SEHNR, CDR2 FQNEAQ (reference sequence). Trimming at V came to 4 bases and at J to 9 bases, leaving 7 bases not matched to a gene. This CDR3 contains 14 residues. CDR3 residues: CASSSGTGRGIQYF. CDR3 bases: TGTGCCAGCAGCTCCGGGACAGGGCGGGGCATTCAGTACTTC.

The chain links TRBV7-2 to TRBJ2-7; either TRBD1 or TRBD2 may supply D (6 bases each). CDR1 SGHTA and CDR2 FQGNSA come from the germline V gene. Trimming pared 4 bases from V and 2 bases from J, leaving 12 bases between. The CDR3 totals 14 residues. CDR3 in amino acids: CASSSPGATYEQYF. CDR3 sequence (DNA): TGTGCCAGCAGCTCGCCGGGGGCAACCTACGAGCAGTACTTC.

This chain links TRBV18 with TRBJ2-1; D is possibly TRBD1 (5 bases). V lost 2 bases to trimming and J lost 5 bases, with 10 bases between them. This CDR3 is 14 amino acids long. CDR1 and CDR2 (germline): KGHSH, LQKENI. The CDR3 sequence: CASSPYMTDNEQFF. In DNA form, the CDR3 reads TGTGCCAGCTCACCATATATGACAGACAATGAGCAGTTCTTC.

The J gene is TRBJ1-3, the V gene TRBV19; weak D call: TRBD1 (5 bases). This CDR3 is built from 14 residues. Trimming took 6 bases from V and 4 from J, leaving 13 bases between them. CDR1 LNHDA and CDR2 SQIVND come from the germline V gene (reference sequence). This CDR3 is CASSSGTKGNTIYF. CDR3 bases: TGTGCCAGTAGCTCTGGGACGAAGGGAAACACCATATATTTT.

The J gene is TRBJ2-7, the V gene TRBV5-1; no clear D gene. The CDR3 loop spans 14 amino acids. V was pared by 0 bases and J by 3 bases, with 10 bases between. Per germline, CDR1 SGHRS and CDR2 YFSETQ. The CDR3 bases are TGCGCCAGCAGCTTGGAGGGCTTCCTCTACGAGCAGTACTTC. Its protein product is CASSLEGFLYEQYF.

CDR3 residues: CASSLVGGSLGEQYF. DNA of the CDR3: TGTGCCAGCAGCTTAGTGGGAGGGTCCCTGGGTGAGCAGTACTTC. This chain links TRBV11-2 with TRBJ2-7; 7 bases agree with TRBD2. Germline CDR1 is SGHAT and CDR2 is FQNNGV. The trim removed 1 base at V and 7 bases at J, leaving 10 bases unmatched. CDR3 length equals 15 residues.

The rearrangement links TRBV19 to TRBJ2-7, with D tentatively TRBD2 (6 bases). Trimming cost V 3 bases and J 7 bases, with 19 bases left between them. The CDR3 has 15 residues. CDR1 and CDR2 from the germline V gene are LNHDA and SQIVND (reference sequence). The CDR3, as DNA: TGTGCCAGTAGTATCCGGACTAACTACCCCGGGGAGCAGTACTTC. This encodes CASSIRTNYPGEQYF.

The chain couples TRBV5-6 to TRBJ2-1; 7 bases align to TRBD2. Germline assignment: CDR1 SGHDT and CDR2 YYEEEE. This CDR3 contains 15 residues. After removal of 0 bases from V and 5 bases from J, the junction contained 5 bases not matched to a gene. The CDR3 region has the DNA TGTGCCAGCAGCTTGGTGGCTAGCGGAAACAATGAGCAGTTCTTC. Its translation: CASSLVASGNNEQFF.

The chain joins TRBV5-4 to TRBJ2-1, with a possible D match to TRBD1 (5 bases). The CDR3 totals 15 residues. The germline CDR1 and CDR2 sequences are SGHNT and YYREEE (reference sequence). Trimming stripped 0 bases from V and 4 bases from J, with 11 bases between. The CDR3 protein is CASSLGPGLYNEQFF. Here the CDR3 DNA reads TGTGCCAGCAGCTTGGGGCCAGGGTTATACAATGAGCAGTTCTTC.

The rearrangement links TRBV6-5 to TRBJ2-7; TRBD2 is a possible D gene (5 bases). The CDR3 totals 12 residues. The germline V gene encodes CDR1 MNHEY and CDR2 SVGAGI. The V end was cut by 6 bases, the J end by 1 base, with 7 bases between. CDR3 nucleotide sequence: TGTGCCAGCAGCGGGAATTCCTACGAGCAGTACTTC. The encoded protein is CASSGNSYEQYF.